The present TCR beta chain was sequenced within a study of cytomegalovirus exposure and HLA in healthy donors. PCR employed 60 Vbeta and 13 Jbeta primers. Measured with immunoSEQ multiplex PCR; TCRdb has only the in-frame clones, and not every one. The sample includes tens of thousands of clones, 72% seen only once; the top ten take around 10%. This clone was observed a handful of times. The antigen remains undetermined. Study findings and constraints: The listing of some 170 TCR beta chains classed them as cytomegalovirus-associated. The study carried out a later analysis of TCR beta sequences. It associated roughly 17,000 of them with specific HLA alleles at a false discovery rate of 0.05.

This CDR3 spans 14 amino acids. The germline gives CDR1 SGHNT, CDR2 YENEEA. The ends lost 6 bases at V and 6 bases at J; junction bases unmatched: 7. This clonotype originated in a woman between 40 and 55 years old in good health and CMV-seropositive. Sample: PBMCs. This chain connects TRBV11-3 to TRBJ2-7; 11 bases match TRBD1. The CDR3 sequence: CASSFSGTGGEQYF. In nucleotides, the CDR3 is TGTGCCAGCAGTTTCTCCGGGACAGGGGGCGAGCAGTACTTC.